Given below is one T cell receptor (beta chain) in context. What it recognizes is unknown. This entry belongs to a study of PD-1 blockade in mismatch repair-deficient tumors. Study-wide points: After pembrolizumab, tumor-resident clones rose rapidly, then generally contracted before radiologic responses.

This table comes from immunoSEQ multiplex PCR, and its TCRdb copy is limited to in-frame clones, with some not included. The sample lists approximately 80,000 clones; approximately 80% were seen once. The CDR3 consists of 18 residues. This TCR was recovered from an adult with mismatch repair-deficient cancer. The rearrangement links TRBV21-1 to TRBJ2-1; the table's D call of TRBD1 was not tested on the DNA. TRBV21-1 is classified as a pseudogene. Material: peripheral blood, obtained 44 weeks after starting pembrolizumab. The CDR3 coding sequence is TGTGCCAGCAGCAAAGAGGGCGGGACAGGGGATGCGCGCAATGAGCAGTTCTTC. Protein product: CASSKEGGTGDARNEQFF.